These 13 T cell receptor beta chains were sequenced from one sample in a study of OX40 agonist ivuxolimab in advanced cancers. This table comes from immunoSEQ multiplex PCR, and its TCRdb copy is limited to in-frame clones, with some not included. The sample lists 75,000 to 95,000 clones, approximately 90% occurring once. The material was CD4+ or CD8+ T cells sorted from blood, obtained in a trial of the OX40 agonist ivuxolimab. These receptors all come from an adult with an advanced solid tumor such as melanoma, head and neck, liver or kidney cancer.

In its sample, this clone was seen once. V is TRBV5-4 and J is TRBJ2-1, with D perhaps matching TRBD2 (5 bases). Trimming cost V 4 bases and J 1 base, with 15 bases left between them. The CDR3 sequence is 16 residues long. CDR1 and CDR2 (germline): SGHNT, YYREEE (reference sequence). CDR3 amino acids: CASSSGRARSYNEQFF. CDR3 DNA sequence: TGTGCCAGCAGCAGCGGTAGGGCAAGGTCCTACAATGAGCAGTTCTTC.

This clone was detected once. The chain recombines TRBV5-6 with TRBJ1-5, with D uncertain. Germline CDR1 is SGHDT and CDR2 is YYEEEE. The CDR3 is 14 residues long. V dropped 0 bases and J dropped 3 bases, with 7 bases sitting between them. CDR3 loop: CASSLGHPNQPQHF. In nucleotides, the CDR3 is TGTGCCAGCAGCTTGGGGCATCCCAATCAGCCCCAGCATTTT.

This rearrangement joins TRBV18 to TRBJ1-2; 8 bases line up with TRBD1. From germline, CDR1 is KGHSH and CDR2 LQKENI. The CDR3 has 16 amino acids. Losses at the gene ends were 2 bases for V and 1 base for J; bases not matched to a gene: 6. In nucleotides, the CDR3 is TGTGCCAGCTCACCAGCCCGGACAGGGAGTAACTATGGCTACACCTTC. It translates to CASSPARTGSNYGYTF.

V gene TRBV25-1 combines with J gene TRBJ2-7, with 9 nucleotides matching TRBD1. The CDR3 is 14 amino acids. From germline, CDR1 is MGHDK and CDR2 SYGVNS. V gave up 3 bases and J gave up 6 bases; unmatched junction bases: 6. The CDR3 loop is CASSEGQGSVEQYF. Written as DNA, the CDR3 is TGTGCCAGCAGTGAGGGACAGGGTTCTGTCGAGCAGTACTTC.

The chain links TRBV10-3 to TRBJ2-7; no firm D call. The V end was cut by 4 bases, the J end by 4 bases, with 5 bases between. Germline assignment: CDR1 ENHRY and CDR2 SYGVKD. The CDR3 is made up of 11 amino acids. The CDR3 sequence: CAISGSYEQYF. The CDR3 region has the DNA TGTGCCATCAGTGGTTCTTACGAGCAGTACTTC.

CDR3 in DNA: TGTGCCAGCAGCCGTGGGGAGGGGGGCTACAATGAGCAGTTCTTC. Translation gives CASSRGEGGYNEQFF. The genes are TRBV11-2 and TRBJ2-1; TRBD2 might be the D (7 bases). CDR3 length: 15 residues. Germline CDR1 reads SGHAT; CDR2 reads FQNNGV. Trimming removed 5 bases at V and 3 bases at J, with 14 bases between.

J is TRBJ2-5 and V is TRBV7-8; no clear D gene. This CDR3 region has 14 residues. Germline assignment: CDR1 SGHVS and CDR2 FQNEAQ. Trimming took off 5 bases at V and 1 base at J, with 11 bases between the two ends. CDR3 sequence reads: CASSPSGGQETQYF. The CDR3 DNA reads TGTGCCAGCAGCCCCTCGGGTGGCCAAGAGACCCAGTACTTC.

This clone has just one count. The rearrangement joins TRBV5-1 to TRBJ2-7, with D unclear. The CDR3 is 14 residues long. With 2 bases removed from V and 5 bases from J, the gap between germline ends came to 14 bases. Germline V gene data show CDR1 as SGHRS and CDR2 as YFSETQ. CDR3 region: CASSLWTTGDEQYF. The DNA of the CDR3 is TGCGCCAGCAGCTTATGGACCACCGGCGACGAGCAGTACTTC.

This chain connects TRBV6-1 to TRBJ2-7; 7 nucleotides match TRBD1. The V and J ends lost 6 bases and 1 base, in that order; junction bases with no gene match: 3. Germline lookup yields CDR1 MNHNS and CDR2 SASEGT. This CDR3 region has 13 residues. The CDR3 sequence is CASRGDSSYEQYF. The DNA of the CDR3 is TGTGCCAGCAGGGGGGACAGTTCCTACGAGCAGTACTTC.

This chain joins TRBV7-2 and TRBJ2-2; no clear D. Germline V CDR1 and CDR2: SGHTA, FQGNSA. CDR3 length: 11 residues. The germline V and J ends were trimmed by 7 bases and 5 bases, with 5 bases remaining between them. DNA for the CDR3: TGTGCCAGCACCCAAACCGGGGAGCTGTTTTTT. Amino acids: CASTQTGELFF.

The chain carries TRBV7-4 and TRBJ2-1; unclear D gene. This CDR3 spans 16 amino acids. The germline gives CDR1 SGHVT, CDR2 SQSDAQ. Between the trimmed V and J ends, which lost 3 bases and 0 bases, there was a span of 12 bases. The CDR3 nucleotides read TGTGCCAGCAGCTTCCCCCGACTTCCCTCCTACAATGAGCAGTTCTTC. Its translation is CASSFPRLPSYNEQFF.

The CDR3 DNA follows: TGCGCCAGCAGCTTGGCCGGGACAGGGGTCTACGAGCAGTACTTC. It translates to CASSLAGTGVYEQYF. The genes are TRBV5-1 and TRBJ2-7, with TRBD1 matching over 10 bases. The trim removed 0 bases at V and 3 bases at J, leaving 3 bases unmatched. The V gene's germline CDR1 is SGHRS and CDR2 YFSETQ. The CDR3 length is 15 residues. Variable domain in full (rest from reference TRBV5-1 and TRBJ2-7): KAGVTQTPRYLIKTRGQQVTLSCSPISGHRSVSWYQQTPGQGLQFLFEYFSETQRNKGNFPGRFSGRQFSNSRSEMNVSTLELGDSALYLCASSLAGTGVYEQYFGPGTRLTVT.

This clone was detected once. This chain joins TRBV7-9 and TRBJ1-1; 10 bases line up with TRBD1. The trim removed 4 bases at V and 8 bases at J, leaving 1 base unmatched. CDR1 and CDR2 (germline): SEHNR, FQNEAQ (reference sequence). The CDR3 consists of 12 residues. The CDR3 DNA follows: TGTGCCAGCAGCTCGGACAGGGGGGAAGCTTTCTTT. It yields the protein CASSSDRGEAFF.